The 28 T cell receptor beta chains below all came from one sample that was sequenced in a study of cytomegalovirus exposure and HLA in healthy donors. PCR primers comprised 60 Vbeta and 13 Jbeta primers. This table comes from immunoSEQ multiplex PCR, and its TCRdb copy is limited to in-frame clones, with some not included. The sample records 120,000 or so clones, about 79% being singletons. The sample consisted of PBMCs. Every receptor here comes from a woman aged 50 to 60 in good health and CMV-seronegative.

The chain recombines TRBV5-1 with TRBJ1-3; 8 bases align to TRBD1. Germline values: CDR1 SGHRS, CDR2 YFSETQ. The junction had 9 bases not matched to a gene; V was cut back by 0 bases and J by 4 bases. CDR3 length equals 17 residues. CDR3 loop: CASSLGRLTGGGNTIYF. The CDR3 DNA reads TGCGCCAGCAGCTTGGGACGCTTAACAGGGGGGGGAAACACCATATATTTT.

The chain has TRBV11-2 and TRBJ1-1; D possibly corresponds to TRBD1 (6 bases). Trimming removed 2 bases from V and 4 bases from J, with 17 bases in between. CDR1 is SGHAT and CDR2 is FQNNGV in the germline V gene. The CDR3 extends over 16 amino acids. CDR3 in amino acids: CASSLWRQGRITEAFF. In nucleotides, the CDR3 is TGTGCCAGCAGCTTATGGCGGCAGGGGAGAATCACTGAAGCTTTCTTT.

The chain has TRBV7-2 and TRBJ2-2; possible D gene TRBD1, 5 bases. V was trimmed by 6 bases and J by 4 bases, leaving 18 bases between them. Per germline, CDR1 SGHTA and CDR2 FQGNSA. The CDR3 contains 16 residues. The CDR3 reads CASRSSGKVLTGELFF. In DNA, the CDR3 is TGTGCCAGCAGAAGCTCAGGGAAGGTTCTCACCGGGGAGCTGTTTTTT.

The V call is TRBV7-6, the J call TRBJ1-1; D gene unclear. Germline CDR1 SGHVS, CDR2 FNYEAQ. The CDR3 has 13 amino acids. Trimming took off 5 bases at V and 7 bases at J, with 14 bases between the two ends. CDR3 nucleotides: TGTGCCAGCAGCCTTTTGATCCGGGGTGAAGCTTTCTTT. Translated: CASSLLIRGEAFF. The whole variable domain, remainder taken from reference TRBV7-6 and TRBJ1-1, is GAGVSQSPRYKVTKRGQDVALRCDPISGHVSLYWYRQALGQGPEFLTYFNYEAQQDKSGLPNDRFSAERPEGSISTLTIQRTEQRDSAMYRCASSLLIRGEAFFGQGTRLTVV.

The chain couples TRBV30 to TRBJ1-2; D perhaps matches TRBD1 (5 bases). Germline loops: CDR1 GTSNPN, CDR2 SVGIG (reference sequence). This CDR3 is 14 amino acids long. Trimming stripped 3 bases from V and 7 bases from J, with 18 bases between. DNA for the CDR3: TGTGCCTGGAGCGGCAACACAGGAATAGCTGGCTACACCTTC. It specifies CAWSGNTGIAGYTF.

The chain combines TRBV28 with TRBJ1-5; D is unclear. The CDR3 spans 15 residues. The germline V and J ends were trimmed by 6 bases and 6 bases, with 18 bases remaining between them. CDR1 and CDR2 from the germline V gene are MDHEN and SYDVKM. The CDR3 DNA reads TGTGCCAGCAGCCTTGATATCGGGGTTGTTCAGCCCCAGCATTTT. Protein sequence: CASSLDIGVVQPQHF.

The rearrangement uses TRBV2 and TRBJ2-5; D not certain. V was clipped by 6 bases and J by 1 base, with 9 bases between them. Germline loops: CDR1 SNHLY, CDR2 FYNNEI. There are 13 residues in the CDR3. CDR3 residues: CASRTLFQETQYF. CDR3 coding DNA: TGTGCCAGCAGGACACTCTTCCAAGAGACCCAGTACTTC.

The chain is built from TRBV27 and TRBJ2-3, with 12 nucleotides matching TRBD2. CDR1 is MNHEY, CDR2 SMNVEV, per germline (reference sequence). The CDR3 spans 14 residues. J gave up 7 bases and V 6 bases, and 5 bases lay outside the gene matches. CDR3 sequence: CASRTSGSFYTQYF. The DNA for the CDR3 is TGTGCCAGCAGGACTAGCGGGAGTTTTTATACGCAGTATTTT.

V gene TRBV19 combines with J gene TRBJ2-1, with D uncertain. Looked up from germline, CDR1 is LNHDA and CDR2 is SQIVND (reference sequence). The CDR3 totals 16 residues. The V gene lost 3 bases and the J gene lost 6 bases, with 18 bases spanning the gap. The CDR3 is CASSIPPPNQANEQFF. The CDR3 DNA reads TGTGCCAGTAGTATCCCGCCACCGAATCAGGCCAATGAGCAGTTCTTC.

The V gene is TRBV16, the J gene TRBJ2-7, with 9 bases identical to TRBD1. The CDR3 contains 15 residues. In germline, CDR1 is KGHSY, CDR2 FQNENV. The J segment lost 2 bases and the V segment lost 6 bases, leaving 8 bases of the junction unmatched. In nucleotides, the CDR3 is TGTGCCAGCAGAACTACAGGGGGCGGCCCCTACGAGCAGTACTTC. It codes for CASRTTGGGPYEQYF. The full variable domain, with the rest looked up from reference TRBV16 and TRBJ2-7, is GEEVAQTPKHLVRGEGQKAKLYCAPIKGHSYVFWYQQVLKNEFKFLISFQNENVFDETGMPKERFSAKCLPNSPCSLEIQATKLEDSAVYFCASRTTGGGPYEQYFGPGTRLTVT.

This clone was seen only a few times. At one end the junction does not follow the germline gene, possibly because of a read error. The chain links TRBV6-6 to TRBJ2-3, with D maybe TRBD2 (6 bases). This CDR3 has 15 amino acids. Per germline, CDR1 MNHNY and CDR2 SVGAGI (reference sequence). The CDR3 bases are TGTGCCAGCAGTCACTCTAGCGTGAACACAGATACGCAGTATTTT. Its translation is CASSHSSVNTDTQYF.

V gene TRBV7-2 combines with J gene TRBJ2-5; 7 nucleotides agree with TRBD1. Matching the DNA end better, TRBJ2-7 makes the J call doubtful. The CDR3 is 13 residues long. Germline V gene sequence: CDR1 SGHTA, CDR2 FQGNSA. CDR3 in DNA: TGTGCCAGCAGCCAGACAGGGACCTACGAGCAGTACTTC. Residues: CASSQTGTYEQYF.

The chain joins TRBV19 to TRBJ2-6; TRBD1 matches at 9 bases. The ends lost 10 bases at V and 0 bases at J; junction bases unmatched: 13. The V gene's germline CDR1 is LNHDA and CDR2 SQIVND (reference sequence). The length of the CDR3 is 18 residues. CDR3 region: CATPGQGFIHSGANVLTF. In DNA, the CDR3 is TGTGCCACCCCGGGACAGGGCTTCATACACTCTGGGGCCAACGTCCTGACTTTC.

This clone was seen a handful of times. The V and J genes are TRBV2 and TRBJ2-1; 8 bases agree with TRBD2. This CDR3 spans 15 amino acids. The junction had 6 bases not matched to a gene; V was cut back by 2 bases and J by 6 bases. Per germline, CDR1 SNHLY and CDR2 FYNNEI. CDR3 residues: CASSERTSGPNEQFF. The CDR3 bases are TGTGCCAGCAGTGAACGAACTAGCGGTCCCAATGAGCAGTTCTTC.

The gene calls are TRBV6-8 and TRBJ1-2, with D perhaps TRBD1 (6 bases). CDR3 length: 14 amino acids. From germline, CDR1 is MNHGY and CDR2 SAAAGT. With 5 bases removed from V and 8 bases from J, the gap between germline ends came to 18 bases. CDR3 loop: CASSKQGIRNGYTF. The DNA of the CDR3 is TGTGCCAGCAGTAAGCAGGGGATCAGAAACGGCTACACCTTC.

This chain connects TRBV19 to TRBJ1-5; 10 bases are shared with TRBD1. With V trimmed by 3 bases and J by 7 bases, 3 bases remained unmatched. CDR3 length: 14 residues. Germline lookup yields CDR1 LNHDA and CDR2 SQIVND (reference sequence). CDR3 region: CASSIQTGGQPQHF. In nucleotides, the CDR3 is TGTGCCAGTAGTATCCAGACAGGGGGCCAGCCCCAGCATTTT.

The chain has TRBV15 and TRBJ2-3; unclear D gene. Per the germline V gene, CDR1 is LNHNV and CDR2 is YYDKDF (reference sequence). CDR3 length: 12 amino acids. Trimming took 5 bases from V and 0 from J, leaving 3 bases between them. CDR3 sequence reads: CATSPSTDTQYF. The CDR3 DNA sequence: TGTGCCACCAGCCCAAGCACAGATACGCAGTATTTT.

This clone was counted a few times. The chain combines TRBV4-2 with TRBJ2-3; D perhaps matches TRBD2 (5 bases). The CDR3 spans 16 residues. Germline V lookup: CDR1 LGHNA, CDR2 YNFKEQ. Between the trimmed V and J ends, which lost 1 base and 0 bases, there was a span of 11 bases. The CDR3 region is CASSQVGGGSTDTQYF. The CDR3, as DNA: TGTGCCAGCAGCCAAGTGGGCGGCGGGAGCACAGATACGCAGTATTTT.

This chain joins TRBV6-1 and TRBJ2-1; 7 positions match TRBD2. Losses at the gene ends were 8 bases for V and 7 bases for J; bases not matched to a gene: 11. CDR3 length equals 14 residues. Germline CDR1 MNHNS, CDR2 SASEGT. In nucleotides, the CDR3 is TGTGCCAGCGGTTTTGTTACTAGCGCTAATGAGCAGTTCTTC. As protein: CASGFVTSANEQFF.

This clone appeared a single time. CDR3 coding DNA: TGCGCCAGCAGCCAAGGGGAGGGTGGCTACACCTTC. The encoded protein is CASSQGEGGYTF. The V gene is TRBV4-3, the J gene TRBJ1-2; D not certain. Trimming removed 1 base at V and 7 bases at J, with 7 bases between. Germline CDR1 LGHNA, CDR2 YSLEER. The length of the CDR3 is 12 residues.

The chain has TRBV7-6 and TRBJ2-1; 13 positions match TRBD2. Germline trimming cut 4 bases from V and 8 bases from J; bases unmatched to any gene: 5. CDR1 is SGHVS, CDR2 FNYEAQ, per germline. This CDR3 has 15 amino acids. CDR3: CASSWTSGRGDEQFF. The CDR3 DNA reads as TGTGCCAGCAGCTGGACTAGCGGGAGAGGAGATGAGCAGTTCTTC.

This clone appeared once. This chain links TRBV27 with TRBJ2-1; 9 nucleotides align to TRBD2. Germline CDR1 is MNHEY and CDR2 is SMNVEV (reference sequence). V dropped 2 bases and J dropped 6; count of bases not matched to a gene: 8. The CDR3 totals 16 residues. CDR3 protein: CASSLVIGTSSNEQFF. The CDR3 region has the DNA TGTGCCAGCAGTTTAGTAATTGGGACTAGCAGCAATGAGCAGTTCTTC.

Regarding this clone: The junction does not match germline at one end; this may be a read error. The chain couples TRBV10-3 to TRBJ2-1; TRBD1 aligns across 8 bases. The CDR3 contains 13 residues. The germline V gene has CDR1 ENHRY and CDR2 SYGVKD. The CDR3 DNA reads as TGTGCCATCACTGAGGACAGGGTTCATGAGCAGTTCTTC. It encodes CAITEDRVHEQFF.

This clone turned up a few times. The V and J genes are TRBV27 and TRBJ2-1, with TRBD2 identical over 9 bases. This CDR3 is 14 amino acids long. From germline, CDR1 is MNHEY and CDR2 SMNVEV (reference sequence). V shed 2 bases and J 9 bases; nucleotides not matched to a gene: 5. CDR3 loop: CASSLAGGLSEQFF. The CDR3 DNA is TGTGCCAGCAGTTTAGCGGGAGGGCTCAGTGAGCAGTTCTTC.

In this sample, this clone turned up a few times. The junction differs from germline at one of its ends, possibly a read error. CDR3 in amino acids: CASSYSAGNHGYTF. The CDR3 DNA reads as TGTGCCAGCAGTTACTCGGCGGGTAACCATGGCTACACCTTC. The chain employs TRBV6-5 and TRBJ1-2, with D uncertain. There are 14 residues in the CDR3. Per germline, CDR1 MNHEY and CDR2 SVGAGI.

This sequence joins TRBV7-2 and TRBJ2-1, with a weak D call TRBD2 (6 bases). CDR1 SGHTA and CDR2 FQGNSA come from the germline V gene. V gave up 2 bases and J gave up 4 bases, with 12 bases separating them. This CDR3 is 15 amino acids long. DNA for the CDR3: TGTGCCAGCAGCTTATATCTCGGAGGGTACAATGAGCAGTTCTTC. Protein product: CASSLYLGGYNEQFF.

The chain uses TRBV25-1 and TRBJ1-5; TRBD1 matches at 7 bases. The CDR3 length is 15 residues. With V trimmed by 1 base and J by 5 bases, 5 bases remained unmatched. CDR1 is MGHDK and CDR2 is SYGVNS in the germline V gene. CDR3 nucleotides: TGTGCCAGCAGTGAATCTGACAGGGCCTATCAGCCCCAGCATTTT. Translated, it gives CASSESDRAYQPQHF.

The rearrangement links TRBV11-2 to TRBJ2-1; TRBD2 agrees at 13 bases. Germline assignment: CDR1 SGHAT and CDR2 FQNNGV. This CDR3 is 15 amino acids long. Trimming at V came to 4 bases and at J to 8 bases, leaving 5 bases not matched to a gene. The CDR3: CASSWTSGSAYEQFF. The CDR3 region has the DNA TGTGCCAGCAGCTGGACTAGCGGGAGCGCGTATGAGCAGTTCTTC.